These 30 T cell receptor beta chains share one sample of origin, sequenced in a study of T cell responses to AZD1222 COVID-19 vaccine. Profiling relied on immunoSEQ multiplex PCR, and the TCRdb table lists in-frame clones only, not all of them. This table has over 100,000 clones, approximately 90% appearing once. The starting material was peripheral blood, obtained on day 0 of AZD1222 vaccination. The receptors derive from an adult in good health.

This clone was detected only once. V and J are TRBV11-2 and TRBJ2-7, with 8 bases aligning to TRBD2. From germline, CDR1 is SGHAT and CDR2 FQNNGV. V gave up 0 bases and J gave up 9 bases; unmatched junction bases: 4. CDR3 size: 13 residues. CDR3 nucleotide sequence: TGTGCCAGCAGCTTAGACGGGAGGGTAGGGCAGTACGTC. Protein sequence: CASSLDGRVGQYV.

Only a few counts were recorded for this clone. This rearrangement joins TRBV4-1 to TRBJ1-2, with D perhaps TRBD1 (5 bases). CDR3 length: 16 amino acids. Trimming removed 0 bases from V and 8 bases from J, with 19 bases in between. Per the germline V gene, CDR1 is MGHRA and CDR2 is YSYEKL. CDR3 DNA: TGCGCCAGCAGCCAAGATGAACAAGGACGGAGGGACGGCTACACCTTC. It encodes CASSQDEQGRRDGYTF.

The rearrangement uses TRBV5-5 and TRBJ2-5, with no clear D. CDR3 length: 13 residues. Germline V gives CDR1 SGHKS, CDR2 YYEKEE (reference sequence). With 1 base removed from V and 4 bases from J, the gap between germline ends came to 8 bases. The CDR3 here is CASSLFIIETQYF. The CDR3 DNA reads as TGTGCCAGCAGCTTGTTTATAATAGAGACCCAGTACTTC.

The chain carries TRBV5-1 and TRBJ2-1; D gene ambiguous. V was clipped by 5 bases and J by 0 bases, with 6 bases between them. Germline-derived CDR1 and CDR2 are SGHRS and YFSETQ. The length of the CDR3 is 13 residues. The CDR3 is CASRGTSYNEQFF. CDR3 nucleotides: TGCGCCAGCAGGGGAACCTCCTACAATGAGCAGTTCTTC.

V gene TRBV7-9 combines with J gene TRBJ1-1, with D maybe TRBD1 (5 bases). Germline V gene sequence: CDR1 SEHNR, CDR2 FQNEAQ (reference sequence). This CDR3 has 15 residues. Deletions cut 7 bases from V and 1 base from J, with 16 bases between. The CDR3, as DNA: TGTGCCAGCAACGACGGAAGGGGATGGAACACTGAAGCTTTCTTT. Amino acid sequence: CASNDGRGWNTEAFF.

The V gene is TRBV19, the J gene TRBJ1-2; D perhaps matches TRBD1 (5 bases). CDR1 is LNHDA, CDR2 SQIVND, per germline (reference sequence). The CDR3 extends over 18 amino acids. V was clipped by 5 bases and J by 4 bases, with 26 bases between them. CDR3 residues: CASSREGLAGSYAYGYTF. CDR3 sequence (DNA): TGTGCCAGTAGTCGAGAGGGGTTAGCAGGGAGCTATGCCTATGGCTACACCTTC. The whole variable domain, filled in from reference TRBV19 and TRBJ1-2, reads DGGITQSPKYLFRKEGQNVTLSCEQNLNHDAMYWYRQDPGQGLRLIYYSQIVNDFQKGDIAEGYSVSREKKESFPLTVTSAQKNPTAFYLCASSREGLAGSYAYGYTFGSGTRLTVV.

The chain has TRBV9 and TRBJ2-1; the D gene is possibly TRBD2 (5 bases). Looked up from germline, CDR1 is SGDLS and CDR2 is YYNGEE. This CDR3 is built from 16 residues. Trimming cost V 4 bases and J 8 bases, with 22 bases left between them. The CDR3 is CASSPPGSYDLDEQFF. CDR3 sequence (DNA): TGTGCCAGCAGCCCCCCGGGGAGCTACGATCTCGATGAGCAGTTCTTC.

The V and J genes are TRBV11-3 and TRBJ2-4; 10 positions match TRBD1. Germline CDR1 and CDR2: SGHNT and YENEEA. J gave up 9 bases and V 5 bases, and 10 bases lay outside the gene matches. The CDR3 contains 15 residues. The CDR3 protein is CASSLTGTGVGIQYF. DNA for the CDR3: TGTGCCAGCAGCCTCACCGGGACAGGGGTGGGCATTCAGTACTTC.

The CDR3 DNA follows: TGTGCCAGCAGTCTATATGAAAAACTGTTTTTT. It encodes CASSLYEKLFF. The chain couples TRBV2 to TRBJ1-4; D is unclear. This CDR3 contains 11 residues. V was clipped by 5 bases and J by 6 bases, with 4 bases between them. CDR1 SNHLY and CDR2 FYNNEI come from the germline V gene.

The CDR3 loop is CATSRAREAFF. The CDR3 nucleotides are TGTGCCACCAGCAGAGCAAGGGAAGCTTTCTTT. This chain links TRBV15 with TRBJ1-1; D is unresolved. V dropped 1 base and J dropped 8 bases, with 5 bases sitting between them. CDR1 is LNHNV, CDR2 YYDKDF, per germline (reference sequence). The CDR3 covers 11 residues.

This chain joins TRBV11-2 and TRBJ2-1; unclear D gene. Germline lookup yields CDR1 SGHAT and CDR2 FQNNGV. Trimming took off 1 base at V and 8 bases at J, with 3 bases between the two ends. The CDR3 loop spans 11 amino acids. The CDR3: CASSLAYEQFF. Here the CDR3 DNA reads TGTGCCAGCAGCTTAGCATATGAGCAGTTCTTC.

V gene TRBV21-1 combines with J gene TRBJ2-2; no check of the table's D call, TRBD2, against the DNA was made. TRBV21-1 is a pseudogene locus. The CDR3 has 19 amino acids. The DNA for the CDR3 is TGTGCCAGCAGCAAAGAGAAGGGGCAGACCAGGGGAGGGACCGGGGAGCTGTTTTTT. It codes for CASSKEKGQTRGGTGELFF.

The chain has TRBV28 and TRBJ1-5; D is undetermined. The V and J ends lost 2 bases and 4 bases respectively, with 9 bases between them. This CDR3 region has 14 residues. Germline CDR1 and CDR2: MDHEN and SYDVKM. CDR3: CASSLTPTNQPQHF. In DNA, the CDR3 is TGTGCCAGCAGTTTAACCCCCACGAATCAGCCCCAGCATTTT.

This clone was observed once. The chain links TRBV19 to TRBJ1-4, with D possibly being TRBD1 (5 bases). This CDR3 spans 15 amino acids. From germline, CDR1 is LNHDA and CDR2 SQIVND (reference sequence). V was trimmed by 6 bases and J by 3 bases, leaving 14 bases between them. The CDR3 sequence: CASSTPGRPNEKLFF. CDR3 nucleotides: TGTGCCAGTAGCACCCCGGGACGGCCTAATGAAAAACTGTTTTTT.

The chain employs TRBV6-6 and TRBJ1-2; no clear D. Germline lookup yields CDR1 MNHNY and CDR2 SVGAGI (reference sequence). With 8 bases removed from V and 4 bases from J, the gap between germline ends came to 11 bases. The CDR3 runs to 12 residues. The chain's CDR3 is CASDQDAYGYTF. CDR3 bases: TGTGCCAGCGACCAGGATGCCTATGGCTACACCTTC.

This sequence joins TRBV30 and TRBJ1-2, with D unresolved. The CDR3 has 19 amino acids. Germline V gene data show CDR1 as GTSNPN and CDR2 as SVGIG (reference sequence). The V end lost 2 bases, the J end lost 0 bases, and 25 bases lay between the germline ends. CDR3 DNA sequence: TGTGCCTGGAGTCTCGGTCGGGAGTGGCGGCCCCCTCCTAACTATGGCTACACCTTC. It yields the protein CAWSLGREWRPPPNYGYTF.

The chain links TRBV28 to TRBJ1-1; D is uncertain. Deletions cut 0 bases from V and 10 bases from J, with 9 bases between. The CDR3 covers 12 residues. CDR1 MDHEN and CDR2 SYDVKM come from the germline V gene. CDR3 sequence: CASSLWAVGAFF. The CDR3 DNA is TGTGCCAGCAGTTTATGGGCAGTGGGAGCTTTCTTT.

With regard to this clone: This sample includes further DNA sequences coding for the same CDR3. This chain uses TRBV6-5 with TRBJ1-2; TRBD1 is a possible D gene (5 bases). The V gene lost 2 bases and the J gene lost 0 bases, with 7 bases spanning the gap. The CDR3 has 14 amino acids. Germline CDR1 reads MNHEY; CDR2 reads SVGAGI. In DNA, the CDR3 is TGTGCCAGCAGTTACGGGACGGCTAACTATGGCTACACCTTC. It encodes CASSYGTANYGYTF.

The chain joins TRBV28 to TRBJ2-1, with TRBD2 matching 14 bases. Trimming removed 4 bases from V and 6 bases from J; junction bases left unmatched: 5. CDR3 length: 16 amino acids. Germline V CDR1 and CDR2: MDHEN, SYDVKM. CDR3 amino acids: CASSSTSGRATNEQFF. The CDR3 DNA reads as TGTGCCAGCAGTTCGACTAGCGGGAGGGCCACCAATGAGCAGTTCTTC.

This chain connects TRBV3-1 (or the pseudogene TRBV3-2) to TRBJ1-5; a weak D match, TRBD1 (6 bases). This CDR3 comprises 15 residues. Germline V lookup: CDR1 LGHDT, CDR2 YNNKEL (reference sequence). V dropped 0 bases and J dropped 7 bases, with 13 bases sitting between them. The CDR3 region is CASSQDTVTGQPQHF. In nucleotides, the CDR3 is TGTGCCAGCAGCCAAGATACGGTAACAGGGCAGCCCCAGCATTTT.

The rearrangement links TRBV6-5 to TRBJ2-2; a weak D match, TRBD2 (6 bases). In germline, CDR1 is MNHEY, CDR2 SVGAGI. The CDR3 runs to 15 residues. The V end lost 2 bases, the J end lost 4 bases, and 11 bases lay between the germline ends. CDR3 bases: TGTGCCAGCAGTTACATGGCGGGAAGCACCGGGGAGCTGTTTTTT. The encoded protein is CASSYMAGSTGELFF.

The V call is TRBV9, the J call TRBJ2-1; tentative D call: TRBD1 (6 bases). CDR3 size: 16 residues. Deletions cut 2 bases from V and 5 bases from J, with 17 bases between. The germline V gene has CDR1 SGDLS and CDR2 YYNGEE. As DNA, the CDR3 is TGTGCCAGCAGCGTTAGGCTGGGGGCTAGGAACAATGAGCAGTTCTTC. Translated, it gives CASSVRLGARNNEQFF.

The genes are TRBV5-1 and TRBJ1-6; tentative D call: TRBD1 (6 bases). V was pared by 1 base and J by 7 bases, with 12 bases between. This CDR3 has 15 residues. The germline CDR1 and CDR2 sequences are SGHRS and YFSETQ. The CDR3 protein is CASSLNTGRNSPLHF. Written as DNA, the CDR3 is TGCGCCAGCAGCTTGAATACAGGGCGGAATTCACCCCTCCACTTT.

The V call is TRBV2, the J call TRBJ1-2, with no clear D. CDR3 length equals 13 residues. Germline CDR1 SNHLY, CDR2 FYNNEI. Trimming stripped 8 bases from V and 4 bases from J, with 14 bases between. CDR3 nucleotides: TGTGCCAGCCGAGACGGGGTGGGCTATGGCTACACCTTC. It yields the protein CASRDGVGYGYTF.

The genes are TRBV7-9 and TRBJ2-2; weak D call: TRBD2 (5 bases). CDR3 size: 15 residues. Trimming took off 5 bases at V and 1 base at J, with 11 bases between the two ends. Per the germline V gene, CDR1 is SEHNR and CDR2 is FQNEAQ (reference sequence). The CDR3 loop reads CASSHGLWNTGELFF. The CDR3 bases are TGTGCCAGCAGCCACGGACTGTGGAACACCGGGGAGCTGTTTTTT.

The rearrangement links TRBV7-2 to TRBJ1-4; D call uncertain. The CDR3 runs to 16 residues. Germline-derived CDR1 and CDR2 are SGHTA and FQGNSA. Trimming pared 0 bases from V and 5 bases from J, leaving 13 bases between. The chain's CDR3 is CASSLAWVTDNEKLFF. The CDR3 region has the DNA TGTGCCAGCAGCTTAGCCTGGGTCACTGACAATGAAAAACTGTTTTTT. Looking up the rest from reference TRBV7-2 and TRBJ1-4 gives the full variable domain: GAGVSQSPSNKVTEKGKDVELRCDPISGHTALYWYRQSLGQGLEFLIYFQGNSAPDKSGLPSDRFSAERTGGSVSTLTIQRTQQEDSAVYLCASSLAWVTDNEKLFFGSGTQLSVL.

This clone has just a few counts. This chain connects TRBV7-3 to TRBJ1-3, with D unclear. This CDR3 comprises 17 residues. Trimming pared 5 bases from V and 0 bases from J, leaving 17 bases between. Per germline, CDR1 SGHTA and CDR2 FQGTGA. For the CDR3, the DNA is TGTGCCAGCAGCCCCTCCCCCGGGGTCCACTCTGGAAACACCATATATTTT. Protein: CASSPSPGVHSGNTIYF.

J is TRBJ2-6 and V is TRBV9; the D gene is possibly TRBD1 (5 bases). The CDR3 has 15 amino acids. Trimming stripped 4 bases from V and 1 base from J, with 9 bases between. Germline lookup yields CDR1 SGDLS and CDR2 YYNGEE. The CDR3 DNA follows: TGTGCCAGCAGCCCTACAGGATCTGGGGCCAACGTCCTGACTTTC. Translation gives CASSPTGSGANVLTF. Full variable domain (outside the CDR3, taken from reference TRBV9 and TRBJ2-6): DSGVTQTPKHLITATGQRVTLRCSPRSGDLSVYWYQQSLDQGLQFLIQYYNGEERAKGNILERFSAQQFPDLHSELNLSSLELGDSALYFCASSPTGSGANVLTFGAGSRLTVL.

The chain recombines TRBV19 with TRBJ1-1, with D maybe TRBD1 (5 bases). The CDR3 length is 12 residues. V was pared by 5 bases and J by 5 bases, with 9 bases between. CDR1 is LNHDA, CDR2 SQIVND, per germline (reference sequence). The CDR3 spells CASSFRETEAFF. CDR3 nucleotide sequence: TGTGCCAGTAGTTTCAGGGAAACTGAAGCTTTCTTT.

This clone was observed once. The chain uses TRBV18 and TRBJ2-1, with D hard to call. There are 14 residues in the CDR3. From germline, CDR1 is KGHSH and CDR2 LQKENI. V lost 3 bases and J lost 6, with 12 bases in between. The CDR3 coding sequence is TGTGCCAGCTCACCTACTGGCGGACCCAATGAGCAGTTCTTC. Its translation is CASSPTGGPNEQFF. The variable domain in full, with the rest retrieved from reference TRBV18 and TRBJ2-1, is NAGVMQNPRHLVRRRGQEARLRCSPMKGHSHVYWYRQLPEEGLKFMVYLQKENIIDESGMPKERFSAEFPKEGPSILRIQQVVRGDSAAYFCASSPTGGPNEQFFGPGTRLTVL.